Below, 27 T cell receptor beta chains from the same sample are listed, as sequenced in a study of shared clonotypes between healthy human individuals. Profiling relied on immunoSEQ multiplex PCR, and the TCRdb table lists in-frame clones only, not all of them. This table has over a million clones, about 96% appearing once. Sequenced: naive CD4+ T cells sorted from blood. Documented subset: CD45RA+ positively selected. All receptors come from a man aged 25 to 40 in good health.

The V call is TRBV2, the J call TRBJ2-3; 9 bases are shared with TRBD1. The CDR3 has 13 amino acids. Germline lookup yields CDR1 SNHLY and CDR2 FYNNEI. The J segment lost 1 base and the V segment lost 11 bases, leaving 4 bases of the junction unmatched. CDR3 protein: CAARTGGTDTQYF. CDR3 bases: TGTGCCGCCCGGACAGGGGGCACAGATACGCAGTATTTT.

This rearrangement joins TRBV28 to TRBJ2-7; D is perhaps TRBD1 or TRBD2 (6 bases each). The CDR3 sequence is 15 residues long. V lost 7 bases and J lost 0, with 16 bases in between. Germline lookup yields CDR1 MDHEN and CDR2 SYDVKM. The DNA of the CDR3 is TGTGCCAGCACCTTCCGGGGGCCTAGCTCCTACGAGCAGTACTTC. Amino acid sequence: CASTFRGPSSYEQYF.

This rearrangement joins TRBV29-1 to TRBJ2-2, with D possibly being TRBD1 (5 bases). There are 11 residues in the CDR3. Germline assignment: CDR1 SQVTM and CDR2 ANQGSEA. Trimming removed 8 bases at V and 7 bases at J, with 11 bases between. CDR3 protein: CSSKRGGELFF. The CDR3 DNA sequence: TGCAGCTCCAAAAGGGGCGGGGAGCTGTTTTTT.

This chain connects TRBV28 to TRBJ2-1; 11 bases line up with TRBD2. Losses at the gene ends were 4 bases for V and 4 bases for J; bases not matched to a gene: 3. Germline V gives CDR1 MDHEN, CDR2 SYDVKM. This CDR3 contains 15 residues. As DNA, the CDR3 is TGTGCCAGCAGTTCAAGACTAGCGGGATACAATGAGCAGTTCTTC. Amino acids: CASSSRLAGYNEQFF.

The CDR3 sequence is CASSERGVVTEAFF. The CDR3 bases are TGTGCCAGCAGTGAACGGGGCGTTGTAACTGAAGCTTTCTTT. The chain joins TRBV6-1 to TRBJ1-1; the D gene is possibly TRBD1 (5 bases). The length of the CDR3 is 14 residues. The ends were cut back, 2 bases at V and 5 bases at J, with 12 bases in the middle. The germline V gene encodes CDR1 MNHNS and CDR2 SASEGT.

The V and J genes are TRBV19 and TRBJ1-1, with D possibly being TRBD1 (6 bases). Germline loops: CDR1 LNHDA, CDR2 SQIVND (reference sequence). CDR3 length: 16 amino acids. V shed 5 bases and J shed 0 bases, with 16 bases lying between them. The CDR3 coding sequence is TGTGCCAGTAGTGACGGTTGGGGGCGCATGAACACTGAAGCTTTCTTT. This sequence encodes CASSDGWGRMNTEAFF.

With respect to this clone: This same CDR3 is encoded by further DNA sequences in the sample. This chain joins TRBV5-4 and TRBJ2-2; TRBD1 matches at 7 bases. The CDR3 runs 15 residues. The germline V gene has CDR1 SGHNT and CDR2 YYREEE (reference sequence). V shed 0 bases and J 4 bases; nucleotides not matched to a gene: 3. CDR3 sequence: CASSLEAGGTGELFF. The CDR3 coding sequence is TGTGCCAGCAGCTTGGAGGCAGGGGGCACCGGGGAGCTGTTTTTT.

The chain combines TRBV9 with TRBJ1-5; 7 nucleotides align to TRBD1. This CDR3 region has 15 residues. The V gene end was trimmed by 0 bases and the J gene end by 6 bases; junction bases not matched to a gene: 6. From germline, CDR1 is SGDLS and CDR2 YYNGEE. The CDR3 region is CASSVGGGGGQPQHF. CDR3 sequence (DNA): TGTGCCAGCAGCGTAGGCGGAGGGGGCGGTCAGCCCCAGCATTTT.

The V call is TRBV18, the J call TRBJ2-4, with 7 nucleotides matching TRBD1. Per the germline V gene, CDR1 is KGHSH and CDR2 is LQKENI. The V segment lost 2 bases and the J segment 3 bases; nucleotides outside the gene matches: 7. The CDR3 consists of 16 residues. The CDR3 bases are TGTGCCAGCTCACCATCCACAGGGGTCCACAAAAACATTCAGTACTTC. This codes for CASSPSTGVHKNIQYF.

V gene TRBV7-8 combines with J gene TRBJ1-5, with D uncertain. The V end was cut by 1 base, the J end by 4 bases, with 14 bases between. This CDR3 is built from 16 residues. CDR1 SGHVS and CDR2 FQNEAQ come from the germline V gene. CDR3 in DNA: TGTGCCAGCAGCTTAGTTGCTGGGGTGGGAAATCAGCCCCAGCATTTT. The encoded protein is CASSLVAGVGNQPQHF.

The CDR3 sequence is CAWRPRGANQPQHF. The CDR3 DNA reads as TGTGCCTGGAGGCCCCGAGGGGCAAATCAGCCCCAGCATTTT. J is TRBJ1-5 and V is TRBV30, with D possibly matching TRBD1 (5 bases). Trimming removed 3 bases from V and 4 bases from J, with 13 bases in between. The CDR3 sequence is 14 residues long. Germline V gene lookup returns CDR1 GTSNPN and CDR2 SVGIG (reference sequence).

V is TRBV7-3 and J is TRBJ2-3; 14 bases match TRBD2. The CDR3 runs to 17 residues. The V segment lost 4 bases and the J segment 3 bases; nucleotides outside the gene matches: 6. Germline CDR1 and CDR2: SGHTA and FQGTGA. CDR3 in DNA: TGTGCCAGCAGCTCGGGGACTAGCGGGAGACAAACAGATACGCAGTATTTT. This gives the protein CASSSGTSGRQTDTQYF.

This clone occurred once. The chain carries TRBV30 and TRBJ2-2, with D unclear. CDR1 and CDR2 (germline): GTSNPN, SVGIG (reference sequence). This CDR3 is built from 12 residues. The germline V and J ends were trimmed by 0 bases and 7 bases, with 6 bases remaining between them. The CDR3 coding sequence is TGTGCCTGGAGTGTACAAGGCGGGGAGCTGTTTTTT. It is translated as CAWSVQGGELFF.

As to this clone: Other DNA sequences in the sample encode the same CDR3. V is TRBV28 and J is TRBJ2-7; no reliable D call. The CDR3 consists of 11 residues. Germline V gene lookup returns CDR1 MDHEN and CDR2 SYDVKM. V dropped 4 bases and J dropped 8 bases, with 9 bases sitting between them. As DNA, the CDR3 is TGTGCCAGCAGTTCCCCACCGCAGCAGTACTTC. It yields the protein CASSSPPQQYF.

The rearrangement joins TRBV27 to TRBJ2-7; 11 positions agree with TRBD1. The V and J ends lost 0 bases and 2 bases, in that order; junction bases with no gene match: 0. This CDR3 spans 15 amino acids. CDR1 and CDR2 from the germline V gene are MNHEY and SMNVEV (reference sequence). CDR3 loop: CASSLSGQGAYEQYF. The CDR3 DNA reads as TGTGCCAGCAGTTTATCGGGACAGGGGGCCTACGAGCAGTACTTC.

V and J are TRBV27 and TRBJ1-5; 10 nucleotides match TRBD1. The germline CDR1 and CDR2 sequences are MNHEY and SMNVEV (reference sequence). J was trimmed by 4 bases and V by 5 bases; bases with no gene match: 14. There are 18 residues in the CDR3. The CDR3 DNA reads as TGTGCCAGCAGTCTACACTACGGACAGGGGGTCGTTAATCAGCCCCAGCATTTT. Translation gives CASSLHYGQGVVNQPQHF.

V gene TRBV29-1 combines with J gene TRBJ2-7; D perhaps matches TRBD2 (5 bases). This CDR3 is built from 14 residues. Germline V gene lookup returns CDR1 SQVTM and CDR2 ANQGSEA. Trimming cost V 6 bases and J 2 bases, with 17 bases left between them. The CDR3 is CSVRQDSLTYEQYF. The CDR3 region has the DNA TGCAGCGTCCGCCAGGACTCCCTAACCTACGAGCAGTACTTC.

The chain has TRBV6-6 and TRBJ2-1; D is undetermined. V was cut by 7 bases and J by 0 bases, with 13 bases left in between. The CDR3 is 15 amino acids. Germline lookup yields CDR1 MNHNY and CDR2 SVGAGI (reference sequence). The CDR3 DNA reads as TGTGCCAGCAACAAACTATCAGGCTCCTACAATGAGCAGTTCTTC. Amino acid sequence: CASNKLSGSYNEQFF.

The chain combines TRBV7-9 with TRBJ1-2; 9 bases are a match to TRBD1. Trimming at V came to 6 bases and at J to 5 bases, leaving 10 bases not matched to a gene. The CDR3 totals 15 residues. Germline CDR1 is SEHNR and CDR2 is FQNEAQ (reference sequence). The CDR3 DNA reads as TGTGCCAGCAGACGGGAGTGGACAGGGGATTATGGCTACACCTTC. Translated: CASRREWTGDYGYTF.

This rearrangement joins TRBV19 to TRBJ2-7; tentative D call: TRBD2 (5 bases). Trimming removed 2 bases from V and 5 bases from J, with 10 bases in between. CDR3 length: 13 amino acids. CDR1 is LNHDA, CDR2 SQIVND, per germline (reference sequence). CDR3 in DNA: TGTGCCAGTAGTATAACTAGATTCGACGAGCAGTACTTC. Encoded protein: CASSITRFDEQYF.

The chain uses TRBV28 and TRBJ2-1; D is unresolved. The V gene lost 2 bases and the J gene lost 10 bases, with 9 bases spanning the gap. The CDR3 totals 12 residues. Germline V gene sequence: CDR1 MDHEN, CDR2 SYDVKM. The DNA of the CDR3 is TGTGCCAGCAGTTTAATGGGCGCCGAGCAGTTCTTC. This translates into CASSLMGAEQFF.

The rearrangement uses TRBV27 and TRBJ1-2, with a possible D match to TRBD1 (6 bases). V lost 0 bases to trimming and J lost 0 bases, with 14 bases between them. Germline CDR1 MNHEY, CDR2 SMNVEV (reference sequence). This CDR3 spans 17 amino acids. CDR3: CASSLSQRGAANYGYTF. The CDR3 DNA is TGTGCCAGCAGTTTATCGCAGCGGGGGGCGGCTAACTATGGCTACACCTTC.

The chain combines TRBV28 with TRBJ2-3; D unresolved. There are 15 residues in the CDR3. The V end was cut by 4 bases, the J end by 2 bases, with 13 bases between. The V gene's germline CDR1 is MDHEN and CDR2 SYDVKM. The DNA of the CDR3 is TGTGCCAGCAGTTACGCACAGAGACACACAGATACGCAGTATTTT. The encoded protein is CASSYAQRHTDTQYF.

The sample holds one count of this clone. The gene calls are TRBV11-2 and TRBJ2-1; TRBD2 might be the D (6 bases). Germline V gene data show CDR1 as SGHAT and CDR2 as FQNNGV. This CDR3 is built from 15 residues. Deletions cut 5 bases from V and 4 bases from J, with 15 bases between. The CDR3 is CASSLQTRSYNEQFF. In DNA form, the CDR3 reads TGTGCCAGCAGCCTACAGACTAGGTCTTACAATGAGCAGTTCTTC.

V usage is TRBV6-5 and J usage is TRBJ1-4; D possibly corresponds to TRBD1 (5 bases). Germline V lookup: CDR1 MNHEY, CDR2 SVGAGI. Trimming pared 0 bases from V and 6 bases from J, leaving 11 bases between. CDR3 length: 15 amino acids. DNA for the CDR3: TGTGCCAGCAGTTACTCGAGCAGGGTCGATGAAAAACTGTTTTTT. Translated: CASSYSSRVDEKLFF.

This chain joins TRBV7-9 and TRBJ1-5; TRBD1 agrees at 9 bases. CDR3 size: 16 residues. V shed 5 bases and J 0 bases; nucleotides not matched to a gene: 5. Germline V lookup: CDR1 SEHNR, CDR2 FQNEAQ (reference sequence). CDR3 coding DNA: TGTGCCAGCAGCAAAACAGGGGGCTTTAGCAATCAGCCCCAGCATTTT. The encoded protein is CASSKTGGFSNQPQHF.

The chain has TRBV6-5 and TRBJ1-2; D is unclear. The CDR3 totals 13 residues. V was clipped by 0 bases and J by 8 bases, with 10 bases between them. Germline lookup yields CDR1 MNHEY and CDR2 SVGAGI. CDR3 sequence reads: CASSYSGREGYTF. The CDR3 DNA reads as TGTGCCAGCAGTTACTCGGGTAGGGAAGGCTACACCTTC.